This T cell receptor beta chain was recovered during a study (dated by TCRdb to 2013 to 2016). With respect to the entire study: Whether tumor-infiltrating Tregs in breast cancer are recruited from blood Tregs or converted in situ from other CD4+ T cell subsets was tested.

Memory CD4+ T cells were isolated as CD4+CD45RO+CD25- cells. Tregs, naive and memory CD4+ T cells from tumor, blood and ipsilateral draining lymph nodes of 5 or 6 breast cancer patients underwent full-length TCR alpha and beta sequencing. Tumor tissue and lymph nodes from ipsilateral axillary dissection were perfused with PBS, minced and digested with collagenase I and hyaluronidase. Mononuclear cells from lymph nodes or approximately 50 ml of peripheral blood were isolated by Ficoll density gradient centrifugation. A purity exceeding 90% was confirmed by FACS for the sorted cell populations. Beyond this particular receptor, the publication reports: The TCR alpha and beta sequences of tumor-infiltrating Tregs showed the greatest overlap with tumor naive CD4+ T cells, followed by blood naive CD4+ T cells. Tumor memory CD4+ T cell TCR gene usage clustered with blood and lymph node memory CD4+ cells and lymph node naive CD4+ cells. The validation in the larger cohort was limited to a single TCR beta V-J rearrangement instead of whole repertoires.

Ten or more counts support this clonotype. Its binding antigen is unknown. Within one base of it there is no much larger clone, and no base qualities were kept. The CDR3 numbers 14 residues from cysteine through phenylalanine. CDR3 DNA is the only sequence kept; it has 42 bases, read in frame from the first base. The trim is 6 bases for V and 6 bases for J, with a gap of 21 bases between the germline ends. The germline V gene (reference sequence) sets CDR1 to DFQATT and CDR2 to SNEGSKA. Full-length TCR variable regions were amplified by 5' RACE PCR with constant-region reverse primers, followed by semi-nested PCR with Nested Universal Primer A. Using the ReliaPrep RNA Cell Miniprep System, total RNA was extracted, and the SMARTer RACE 5'/3' Kit was then used to reverse transcribe the RNA into 5'RACE-ready cDNA. Multiplex adaptors were used to barcode full-length TCR alpha and beta libraries, and the barcoded libraries were sequenced on an Illumina MiSeq. As for the original processing: For each of nine subset-tissue groups, sequencing data from the five patients were pooled, and the groups were then compared using unsupervised clustering of TCR gene usage. Repertoire similarity was calculated with the Morisita-Horn index, weighting shared sequences by their contribution to each repertoire. TCRdb itself trimmed the public reads at Q25 with fastp, ran MiXCR and retained productive beta chains. CDR3 protein sequences are deduplicated, and each keeps its most common genes and DNA. None of the V and J calls come from the authors' own analysis; TCRdb made them. Within this sample are roughly 64,000 distinct CDR3 sequences, with about 20% of them counted one time only. The ten largest make up just under 3% of the sample.

The chain is encoded by TRBV20-1 joined to TRBJ2-7; the D region is possibly TRBD1 or TRBD2, each matching across 5 bases. Input material: memory CD4+ T cells sorted from a lymph node. What this sample's cell subset or site label stands for: memory CD4+ T cells, CD4+CD45RO+CD25-. This clonotype was obtained from a female donor with breast cancer. Here the CDR3 is given as CSATPPGQAPEQYF. The bases are TGCAGTGCCACCCCGCCGGGGCAGGCCCCCGAGCAGTACTTC.